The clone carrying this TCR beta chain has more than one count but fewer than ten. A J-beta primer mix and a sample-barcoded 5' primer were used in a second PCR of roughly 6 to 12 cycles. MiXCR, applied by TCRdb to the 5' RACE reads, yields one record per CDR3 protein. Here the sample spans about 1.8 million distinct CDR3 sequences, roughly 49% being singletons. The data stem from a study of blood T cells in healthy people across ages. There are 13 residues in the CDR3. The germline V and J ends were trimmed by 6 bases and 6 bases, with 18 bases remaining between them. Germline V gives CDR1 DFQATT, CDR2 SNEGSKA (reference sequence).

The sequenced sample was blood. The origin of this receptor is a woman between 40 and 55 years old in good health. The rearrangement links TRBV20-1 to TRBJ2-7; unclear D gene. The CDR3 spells CSATDRVGREQYF. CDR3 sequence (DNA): TGCAGTGCCACCGACCGCGTAGGTCGCGAGCAGTACTTC.